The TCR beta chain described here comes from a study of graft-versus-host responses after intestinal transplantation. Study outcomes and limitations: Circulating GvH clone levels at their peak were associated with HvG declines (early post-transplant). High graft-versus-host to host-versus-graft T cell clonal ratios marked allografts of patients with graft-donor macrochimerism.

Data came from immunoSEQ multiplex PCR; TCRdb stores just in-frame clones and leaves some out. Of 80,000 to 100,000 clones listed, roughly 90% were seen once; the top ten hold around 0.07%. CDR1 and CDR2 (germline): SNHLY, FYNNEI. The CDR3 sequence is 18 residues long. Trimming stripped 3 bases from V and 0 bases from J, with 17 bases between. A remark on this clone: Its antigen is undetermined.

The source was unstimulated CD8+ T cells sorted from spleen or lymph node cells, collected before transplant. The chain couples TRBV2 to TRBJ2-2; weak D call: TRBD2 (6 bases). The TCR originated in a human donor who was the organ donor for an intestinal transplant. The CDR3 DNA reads TGTGCCAGCAGTGAGTTGGAGGGCACCCTTACGAACACCGGGGAGCTGTTTTTT. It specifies CASSELEGTLTNTGELFF.